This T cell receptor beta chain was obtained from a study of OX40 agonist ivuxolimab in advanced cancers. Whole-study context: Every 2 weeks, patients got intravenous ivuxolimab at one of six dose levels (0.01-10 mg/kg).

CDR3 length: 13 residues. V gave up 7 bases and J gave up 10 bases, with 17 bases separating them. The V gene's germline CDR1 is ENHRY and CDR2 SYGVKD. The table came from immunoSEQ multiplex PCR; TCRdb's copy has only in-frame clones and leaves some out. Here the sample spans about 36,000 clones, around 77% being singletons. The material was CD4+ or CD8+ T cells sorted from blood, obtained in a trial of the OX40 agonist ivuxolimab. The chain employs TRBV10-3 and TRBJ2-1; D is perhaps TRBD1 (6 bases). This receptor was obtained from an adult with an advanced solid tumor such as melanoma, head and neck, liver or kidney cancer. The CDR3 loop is CAIKGPGVDEQFF. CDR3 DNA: TGTGCCATCAAAGGACCAGGGGTGGACGAGCAGTTCTTC.